Below, 14 T cell receptor beta chains from the same sample are listed, as sequenced in a study of blood T cell repertoires in COVID-19. Assay: immunoSEQ multiplex PCR; the TCRdb copy retains only in-frame clones and omits some. The sample lists roughly 400,000 clones; over 75% were seen once. What was sequenced was peripheral blood. Source of these receptors: a woman aged 60-75 years with COVID-19, enrolled during active disease.

This chain uses TRBV27 with TRBJ1-4, with 8 bases matching TRBD1. The V segment lost 6 bases and the J segment 2 bases; nucleotides outside the gene matches: 5. The CDR3 length is 15 residues. Germline CDR1 reads MNHEY; CDR2 reads SMNVEV (reference sequence). The CDR3 spells CASSTTGETNEKLFF. In DNA form, the CDR3 reads TGTGCCAGCAGCACGACAGGGGAGACTAATGAAAAACTGTTTTTT.

The chain is built from TRBV18 and TRBJ1-6, with 8 bases identical to TRBD1. This CDR3 has 14 amino acids. The germline gives CDR1 KGHSH, CDR2 LQKENI. V lost 3 bases, J lost 14 bases, and 9 bases stayed unmatched. The CDR3 loop is CASSPERRQGSLHF. CDR3 sequence (DNA): TGTGCCAGCTCACCCGAGAGGCGACAGGGGTCCCTCCACTTT.

The rearrangement uses TRBV3-1 (or the pseudogene TRBV3-2) and TRBJ2-3; no clear D. The CDR3 is 11 residues long. Germline CDR1 reads LGHDT; CDR2 reads YNNKEL (reference sequence). The V and J ends lost 7 bases and 4 bases respectively, with 6 bases between them. The DNA for the CDR3 is TGTGCCAGCATGGCCTCAGATACGCAGTATTTT. Amino acid sequence: CASMASDTQYF.

CDR3 region: CASRRGQAIEKLFF. CDR3 bases: TGTGCCAGCAGGCGTGGGCAGGCAATTGAAAAACTGTTTTTT. This chain uses TRBV2 with TRBJ1-4; no definite D call. This CDR3 has 14 amino acids. V was trimmed by 6 bases and J by 7 bases, leaving 15 bases between them. Looked up from germline, CDR1 is SNHLY and CDR2 is FYNNEI.

V usage is TRBV7-9 and J usage is TRBJ1-1; 9 bases match TRBD1. CDR3 length equals 14 residues. Trimming removed 5 bases from V and 3 bases from J; junction bases left unmatched: 4. Germline V gives CDR1 SEHNR, CDR2 FQNEAQ (reference sequence). The CDR3 coding sequence is TGTGCCAGCAGCCGACAGGGGGTGGACACTGAAGCTTTCTTT. Protein: CASSRQGVDTEAFF. Full variable domain (remainder filled in from reference TRBV7-9 and TRBJ1-1): DTGVSQNPRHKITKRGQNVTFRCDPISEHNRLYWYRQTLGQGPEFLTYFQNEAQLEKSRLLSDRFSAERPKGSFSTLEIQRTEQGDSAMYLCASSRQGVDTEAFFGQGTRLTVV.

J is TRBJ2-1 and V is TRBV9, with 7 positions matching TRBD2. The V segment lost 4 bases and the J segment 9 bases; nucleotides outside the gene matches: 19. The germline CDR1 and CDR2 sequences are SGDLS and YYNGEE. The CDR3 contains 17 residues. CDR3 in amino acids: CASSPRRGGVAGSEQFF. CDR3 bases: TGTGCCAGCAGCCCGAGGCGGGGCGGGGTAGCGGGTAGTGAGCAGTTCTTC.

CDR3 sequence: CASSQLGYGYTF. The CDR3 coding sequence is TGTGCCAGCAGTCAACTCGGCTATGGCTACACCTTC. The chain links TRBV12-3 or TRBV12-4 to TRBJ1-2; D is unresolved. Trimming pared 5 bases from V and 4 bases from J, leaving 8 bases between. CDR3 length equals 12 residues.

The V call is TRBV14, the J call TRBJ1-1, with a weak D call TRBD1 (6 bases). This CDR3 spans 14 amino acids. From germline, CDR1 is SGHDN and CDR2 FVKESK. V gave up 4 bases and J gave up 2 bases, with 11 bases separating them. CDR3 loop: CASSLTGLNTEAFF. The CDR3 bases are TGTGCCAGCAGCCTCACAGGGCTAAACACTGAAGCTTTCTTT.

The chain joins TRBV6-2 or TRBV6-3 to TRBJ1-4; D is ambiguous. V lost 1 base, J lost 4 bases, and 10 bases lay in between. The CDR3 length is 15 residues. Germline lookup yields CDR1 MNHEY and CDR2 SVGEGT. The DNA of the CDR3 is TGTGCCAGCAGTTACTGGCGGCAAAGTAATGAAAAACTGTTTTTT. This translates into CASSYWRQSNEKLFF.

The rearrangement joins TRBV6-4 to TRBJ1-5; tentative D call: TRBD1 (6 bases). Trimming cost V 4 bases and J 7 bases, with 14 bases left between them. Germline CDR1 MRHNA, CDR2 SNTAGT. This CDR3 comprises 14 residues. This chain's CDR3 is CASSVNRGAQPQHF. As DNA, the CDR3 is TGTGCCAGCAGTGTTAATCGGGGGGCGCAGCCCCAGCATTTT.

This chain uses TRBV29-1 with TRBJ2-5; TRBD2 agrees at 11 bases. Unmatched junction bases numbered 8, after V lost 7 bases and J lost 4 bases. The CDR3 sequence is 14 residues long. Germline-derived CDR1 and CDR2 are SQVTM and ANQGSEA. The CDR3 DNA is TGCAGCGCTCTAGCGGGGGGCCCCCTAGAGACCCAGTACTTC. It yields the protein CSALAGGPLETQYF.

The CDR3 loop reads CASRRQGIVEQYF. In DNA form, the CDR3 reads TGTGCCAGCAGGAGACAGGGTATCGTAGAGCAGTACTTC. The rearrangement links TRBV28 to TRBJ2-7; TRBD1 agrees at 7 bases. Germline V gene data show CDR1 as MDHEN and CDR2 as SYDVKM. After removal of 6 bases from V and 7 bases from J, the junction contained 9 bases not matched to a gene. The CDR3 is made up of 13 amino acids. Full variable domain (missing parts from reference TRBV28 and TRBJ2-7): DVKVTQSSRYLVKRTGEKVFLECVQDMDHENMFWYRQDPGLGLRLIYFSYDVKMKEKGDIPEGYSVSREKKERFSLILESASTNQTSMYLCASRRQGIVEQYFGPGTRLTVT.

V usage is TRBV5-1 and J usage is TRBJ2-2; TRBD1 might be the D (6 bases). Deletions cut 0 bases from V and 4 bases from J, with 10 bases between. This CDR3 has 15 amino acids. The V gene's germline CDR1 is SGHRS and CDR2 YFSETQ. CDR3 amino acids: CASSLEAGVTGELFF. For the CDR3, the DNA is TGCGCCAGCAGCTTGGAGGCAGGGGTCACCGGGGAGCTGTTTTTT.

This sequence joins TRBV6-7 and TRBJ1-1; no definite D call. TRBV6-7 is marked as an open reading frame, function uncertain. Trimming cost V 2 bases and J 5 bases, with 9 bases left between them. The CDR3 spans 13 residues. In nucleotides, the CDR3 is TGTGCCAGCAGTTACACAGCTACGACTGAAGCTTTCTTT. Its translation is CASSYTATTEAFF.